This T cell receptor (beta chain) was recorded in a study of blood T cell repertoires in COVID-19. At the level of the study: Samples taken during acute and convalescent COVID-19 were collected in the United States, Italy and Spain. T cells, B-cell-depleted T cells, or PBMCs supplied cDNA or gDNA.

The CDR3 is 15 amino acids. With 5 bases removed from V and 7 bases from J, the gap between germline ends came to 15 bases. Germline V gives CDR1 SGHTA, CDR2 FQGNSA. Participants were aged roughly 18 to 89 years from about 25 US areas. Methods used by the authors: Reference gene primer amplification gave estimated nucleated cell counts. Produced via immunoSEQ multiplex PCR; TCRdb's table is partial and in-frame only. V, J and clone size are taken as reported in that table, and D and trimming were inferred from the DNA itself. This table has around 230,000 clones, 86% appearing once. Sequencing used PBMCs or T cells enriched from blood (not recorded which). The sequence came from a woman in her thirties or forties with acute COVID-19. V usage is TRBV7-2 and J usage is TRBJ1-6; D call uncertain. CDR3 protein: CASSPLPRGNSPLHF. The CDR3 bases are TGTGCCAGCAGCCCCCTCCCCCGGGGAAATTCACCCCTCCACTTT.